This paragraph reports one T cell receptor (beta chain). Its antigen has not been determined. No per-base quality is available; no much larger clone lies one base away. The CDR3 runs 16 amino acids, cysteine and phenylalanine included. Only the CDR3 DNA is retained, 48 bases long and in frame from the first base. Via the germline V gene, CDR1 is KGHSH and CDR2 LQKENI. V ends up 3 bases short and J 7 bases short, with an unmatched junction base count of 9. TCRbeta CDR3 regions were amplified from genomic DNA by means of the immunoSEQ Assay, a bias-controlled multiplex PCR. Under the source paper's analysis protocol: Within the assay, amplification of reference gene primers was used to estimate how many nucleated cells each sample contained. To quantify the absolute abundance of each unique TCRbeta CDR3 rearrangement, sequence reads were collapsed and filtered. For each sample, productive Simpson clonality was calculated as the square root of Simpson's diversity index across productive rearrangements. The source is immuneACCESS, and TCRdb retained only in-frame sequences with V and J called. Part of the clones is not carried over; for the studies checked, unresolved V genes explain less than half of this, and the remainder is unexplained. V and J calls and clone size come straight from that table; D and trimming were deduced from the DNA. This sample is represented by around 100,000 clones; more than 70% of them were singletons. Jointly, the top ten make up around 13% of the sample.

The data stem from a study of blood T cell repertoires in COVID-19 (dated by TCRdb to the early 2020s). About the study as a whole: The collaborator samples originated in the United States, Italy and Spain and spanned the acute and convalescent phases of COVID-19. The dataset comprised deeply sampled blood TCRbeta repertoires from subjects exposed to, actively infected with, or recovered from COVID-19. Where available, HLA class I and class II types were obtained from metadata supplied by the sample provider rather than from assay-based typing. The sample metadata nearly always contained a de-identified subject ID, COVID-19 status, age in years and sex. A freely available public database, intended as a resource for researchers studying the immune response to SARS-CoV-2, is where the repertoires were released. The material from the prospective study consisted of cDNA or gDNA derived from T cells, B-cell-depleted T cells, or PBMCs. The samples were drawn from two sources: the first 160 participants of the ongoing ImmuneRACE study, and over 950 subjects contributed by 6 global collaborators. Broad study findings and their caveats: The amount of clinical and demographic metadata varied by source and participant and was provided uncurated.

Each collaborating institution followed its own protocols to collect whole blood in K2EDTA tubes. For TCRbeta analysis, collaborator samples were shipped as frozen whole blood, as isolated PBMCs, or as DNA extracted from either sample type. The chain was built from TRBV18 and TRBJ1-4; the central 9 bases match TRBD1. Sequenced material: peripheral blood. The receptor was derived from a human donor in a cohort sampled during active COVID-19. The sequenced DNA: TGTGCCAGCTCACCGTACATACAGGGGGCTGGTGAAAAACTGTTTTTT. The translation is CASSPYIQGAGEKLFF.